A single sample is the source of the 6 T cell receptor beta chains below, sequenced in a study of lymphopenia after photon versus proton radiotherapy. Generated by immunoSEQ multiplex PCR, the TCRdb table keeps only in-frame clones and is missing some. The data hold approximately 24,000 clones, with about four fifths observed a single time. The source material was peripheral blood, sampled from a patient treated with photon-based radiotherapy. These receptors all come from a man between 35 and 55 years old with gastric cancer.

CDR3 in amino acids: CASSLGQAGELFF. CDR3 bases: TGCGCCAGCAGCTTGGGTCAGGCCGGGGAGCTGTTTTTT. The genes are TRBV5-1 and TRBJ2-2; no firm D call. The CDR3 totals 13 residues. CDR1 is SGHRS and CDR2 is YFSETQ in the germline V gene. Between the trimmed V and J ends, which lost 0 bases and 6 bases, there was a span of 6 bases.

The chain employs TRBV11-2 and TRBJ2-1; D is unclear. The CDR3 runs 14 residues. The germline gives CDR1 SGHAT, CDR2 FQNNGV. The germline V and J ends were trimmed by 7 bases and 2 bases, with 12 bases remaining between them. The CDR3 reads CASTPSSAYNEQFF. CDR3 coding DNA: TGTGCCAGCACCCCCAGCTCTGCCTACAATGAGCAGTTCTTC. Complete variable domain (other parts from reference TRBV11-2 and TRBJ2-1): EAGVAQSPRYKIIEKRQSVAFWCNPISGHATLYWYQQILGQGPKLLIQFQNNGVVDDSQLPKDRFSAERLKGVDSTLKIQPAKLEDSAVYLCASTPSSAYNEQFFGPGTRLTVL.

The rearrangement uses TRBV19 and TRBJ2-7; D unclear. The CDR3 sequence is 13 residues long. Germline values: CDR1 LNHDA, CDR2 SQIVND (reference sequence). V lost 6 bases and J 0 bases, leaving 9 bases between the germline ends. Written as DNA, the CDR3 is TGTGCCAGTAGCACCAGAGACTCCTACGAGCAGTACTTC. This gives the protein CASSTRDSYEQYF.

The V and J genes are TRBV7-9 and TRBJ2-1; D perhaps matches TRBD2 (6 bases). The V end was cut by 4 bases, the J end by 4 bases, with 11 bases between. Germline V gene sequence: CDR1 SEHNR, CDR2 FQNEAQ (reference sequence). The CDR3 sequence is 14 residues long. The CDR3 loop is CASSSPGEYNEQFF. In DNA, the CDR3 is TGTGCCAGCAGCTCTCCGGGGGAGTACAATGAGCAGTTCTTC. Using reference TRBV7-9 and TRBJ2-1 for the parts outside the CDR3, the full variable domain is DTGVSQNPRHKITKRGQNVTFRCDPISEHNRLYWYRQTLGQGPEFLTYFQNEAQLEKSRLLSDRFSAERPKGSFSTLEIQRTEQGDSAMYLCASSSPGEYNEQFFGPGTRLTVL.

V is TRBV11-2 and J is TRBJ2-2; the match to TRBD1 covers 10 bases. With 4 bases clipped from V and 4 bases from J, the junction kept 3 bases outside the gene matches. The CDR3 sequence is 15 residues long. CDR1 is SGHAT and CDR2 is FQNNGV in the germline V gene. The CDR3 region has the DNA TGTGCCAGCAGCTCCGGGACAGGGGTCACCGGGGAGCTGTTTTTT. Encoded protein: CASSSGTGVTGELFF.

Worth noting for this clone: This sample includes further DNA sequences coding for the same CDR3. The chain employs TRBV18 and TRBJ1-5; 9 bases map to TRBD1. This CDR3 has 15 residues. V shed 3 bases and J 4 bases; nucleotides not matched to a gene: 4. CDR1 is KGHSH, CDR2 LQKENI, per germline. CDR3 region: CASSPPGQGNQPQHF. The CDR3 DNA follows: TGTGCCAGCTCACCTCCGGGACAGGGAAATCAGCCCCAGCATTTT.